This T cell receptor beta chain was identified during a study of shared clonotypes between healthy human individuals. This CDR3 contains 12 residues. V lost 5 bases and J 6 bases, leaving 10 bases between the germline ends. Per the germline V gene, CDR1 is SQVTM and CDR2 is ANQGSEA. Study-wide results and caveats: Limited genetic and exposure-history diversity came from having few donors.

This clone came up a few times. Antigen unknown. Assay: immunoSEQ multiplex PCR; the TCRdb copy retains only in-frame clones and omits some. This table holds about 490,000 clones, about 85% found once. This receptor was obtained from a woman in her thirties or forties in good health. Some clones in this sample may be carry-over from other donors' samples. Material: PBMCs. The J gene is TRBJ2-2, the V gene TRBV29-1; tentative D call: TRBD2 (6 bases). The CDR3 sequence is CSVRLVSGELFF. As DNA, the CDR3 is TGCAGCGTTAGACTAGTTTCCGGGGAGCTGTTTTTT.